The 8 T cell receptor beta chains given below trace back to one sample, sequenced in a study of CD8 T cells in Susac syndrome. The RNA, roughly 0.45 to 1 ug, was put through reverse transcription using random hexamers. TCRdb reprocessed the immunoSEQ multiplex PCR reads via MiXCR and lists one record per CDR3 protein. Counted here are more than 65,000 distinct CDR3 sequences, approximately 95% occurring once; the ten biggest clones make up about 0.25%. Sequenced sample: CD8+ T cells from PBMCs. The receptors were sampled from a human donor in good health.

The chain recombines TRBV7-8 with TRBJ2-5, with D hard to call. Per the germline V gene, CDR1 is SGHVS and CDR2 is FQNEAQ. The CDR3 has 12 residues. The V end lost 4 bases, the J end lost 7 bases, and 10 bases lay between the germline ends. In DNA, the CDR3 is TGTGCCAGCAGCTCGCCCAAGGTGACCCAGTACTTC. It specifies CASSSPKVTQYF.

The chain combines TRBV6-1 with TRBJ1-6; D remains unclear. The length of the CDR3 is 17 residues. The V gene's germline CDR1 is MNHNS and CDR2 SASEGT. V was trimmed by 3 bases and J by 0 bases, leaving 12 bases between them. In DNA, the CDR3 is TGTGCCAGCAGTGAGGAGGCAGAGAGCTCCTATAATTCACCCCTCCACTTT. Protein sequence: CASSEEAESSYNSPLHF.

CDR3 sequence reads: CASSIDRVASEAFF. CDR3 DNA sequence: TGTGCCAGCAGCATTGACAGGGTCGCTTCTGAAGCTTTCTTT. The chain has TRBV7-2 and TRBJ1-1; 7 bases are shared with TRBD1. The trim removed 5 bases at V and 6 bases at J, leaving 9 bases unmatched. Per germline, CDR1 SGHTA and CDR2 FQGNSA. This CDR3 contains 14 residues. Full variable domain (remainder filled in from reference TRBV7-2 and TRBJ1-1): GAGVSQSPSNKVTEKGKDVELRCDPISGHTALYWYRQSLGQGLEFLIYFQGNSAPDKSGLPSDRFSAERTGGSVSTLTIQRTQQEDSAVYLCASSIDRVASEAFFGQGTRLTVV.

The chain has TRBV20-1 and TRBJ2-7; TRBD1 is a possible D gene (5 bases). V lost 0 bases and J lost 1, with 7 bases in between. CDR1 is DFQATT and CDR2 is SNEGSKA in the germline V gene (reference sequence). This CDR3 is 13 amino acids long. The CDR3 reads CSARETVSYEQYV. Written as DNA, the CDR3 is TGCAGTGCTAGAGAGACAGTTTCCTACGAGCAGTACGTC.

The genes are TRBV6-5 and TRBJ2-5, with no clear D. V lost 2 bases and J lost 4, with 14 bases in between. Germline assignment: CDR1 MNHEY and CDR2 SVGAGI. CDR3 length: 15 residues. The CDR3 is CASSYGDSLGETQYF. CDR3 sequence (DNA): TGTGCCAGCAGTTACGGAGACTCCTTGGGAGAGACCCAGTACTTC.

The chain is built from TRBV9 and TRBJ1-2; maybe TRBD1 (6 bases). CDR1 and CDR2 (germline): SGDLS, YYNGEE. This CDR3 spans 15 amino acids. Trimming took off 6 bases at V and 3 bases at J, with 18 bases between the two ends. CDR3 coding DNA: TGTGCCAGCACCCAGGGGAGGGGAGACTACTATGGCTACACCTTC. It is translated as CASTQGRGDYYGYTF.

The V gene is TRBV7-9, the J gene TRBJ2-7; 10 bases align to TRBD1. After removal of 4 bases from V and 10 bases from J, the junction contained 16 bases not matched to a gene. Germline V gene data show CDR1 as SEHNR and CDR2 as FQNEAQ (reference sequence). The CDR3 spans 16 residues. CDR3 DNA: TGTGCCAGCAGCTCCGGTGGGGGGGACAGGGGCTTCGGACAGTACTTC. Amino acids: CASSSGGGDRGFGQYF.

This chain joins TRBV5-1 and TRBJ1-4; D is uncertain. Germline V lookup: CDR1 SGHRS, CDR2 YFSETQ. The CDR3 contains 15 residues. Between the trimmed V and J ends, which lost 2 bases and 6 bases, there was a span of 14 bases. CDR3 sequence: CASSFLTGIDEKLFF. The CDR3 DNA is TGCGCCAGCAGCTTTCTGACGGGCATTGATGAAAAACTGTTTTTT.